Each of the 18 T cell receptor beta chains below was sequenced from the same sample in a study of monozygotic twins with inflammatory bowel disease. TCRdb reprocessed the 5' RACE reads; each CDR3 protein has one entry and no DNA is given. This sample carries some 190,000 distinct CDR3 sequences, with around 7.7% going to the ten biggest clones. Sequences were obtained from blood. Receptor source: a human donor with ulcerative colitis or Crohn's disease, or a healthy co-twin of an affected twin (not recorded which).

This chain connects TRBV7-2 to TRBJ2-3. CDR3 length: 13 residues. Germline assignment: CDR1 SGHTA and CDR2 FQGNSA. CDR3 sequence reads: CASSLTSPDTQYF.

This chain uses TRBV30 with TRBJ1-1; the D call of TRBD1 rests on TCRdb alone, since no DNA is present to check it. CDR3 length: 14 residues. Per the germline V gene, CDR1 is GTSNPN and CDR2 is SVGIG (reference sequence). Here the CDR3 reads CAWRAGMVDTEAFF.

The chain joins TRBV23-1 to TRBJ2-7. TRBV23-1 is marked as an open reading frame, function uncertain. The CDR3 loop spans 13 amino acids. The CDR3 region is CASSPRDSYEQYF.

V is TRBV20-1 and J is TRBJ1-5. The germline V gene has CDR1 DFQATT and CDR2 SNEGSKA (reference sequence). CDR3 size: 13 residues. The CDR3 sequence is CSAQRLVGQPQHF.

The chain combines TRBV7-8 with TRBJ1-6; with no DNA, the TCRdb D assignment of TRBD1 cannot be verified. The CDR3 spans 14 residues. CDR1 and CDR2 from the germline V gene are SGHVS and FQNEAQ. This CDR3 reads CASSPREGSSPLHF.

This chain joins TRBV4-1 and TRBJ2-3. The CDR3 is 13 amino acids. Germline V gene data show CDR1 as MGHRA and CDR2 as YSYEKL. This chain's CDR3 is CASSHLNTDTQYF.

V and J are TRBV15 and TRBJ1-4; no DNA is available, so the TRBD1 call from TCRdb remains unchecked. Germline assignment: CDR1 LNHNV and CDR2 YYDKDF (reference sequence). The CDR3 spans 18 residues. The chain's CDR3 is CATSRGPAQGAGREKLFF.

The rearrangement links TRBV15 to TRBJ1-2; the TRBD1 assignment by TCRdb is unverifiable without DNA. Germline CDR1 LNHNV, CDR2 YYDKDF (reference sequence). The CDR3 contains 16 residues. CDR3 in amino acids: CATSRDQTGAHYGYTF.

The V and J genes are TRBV7-2 and TRBJ1-3; the D call of TRBD1 rests on TCRdb alone, since no DNA is present to check it. Germline V gene sequence: CDR1 SGHTA, CDR2 FQGNSA. The CDR3 is 15 amino acids. The CDR3: CASSRDSASGNTIYF.

This chain joins TRBV4-1 and TRBJ2-7. From germline, CDR1 is MGHRA and CDR2 YSYEKL. The CDR3 consists of 17 residues. CDR3 residues: CASSQVVLGADLYEQYF.

The chain combines TRBV4-3 with TRBJ1-3; TCRdb's D gene call, TRBD1, goes unchecked for lack of DNA. The CDR3 spans 18 residues. Germline loops: CDR1 LGHNA, CDR2 YSLEER. CDR3 amino acids: CASSQDYRTVNSGNTIYF.

V gene TRBV20-1 combines with J gene TRBJ1-1; lacking DNA, the TRBD1 call made by TCRdb goes unchecked. The CDR3 length is 22 residues. Germline V gives CDR1 DFQATT, CDR2 SNEGSKA (reference sequence). This CDR3 is CSARDVQTPFWTGEGMNTEAFF.

The chain combines TRBV6-4 with TRBJ1-2; the D gene TCRdb calls, TRBD1, cannot be checked with no DNA. CDR3 length equals 19 residues. The V gene's germline CDR1 is MRHNA and CDR2 SNTAGT. This chain's CDR3 is CASGNLGTAPEWWGYGYTF.

The V gene is TRBV5-1, the J gene TRBJ2-7; TCRdb returns TRBD1, unconfirmable since there is no DNA. CDR3 length: 15 residues. Germline-derived CDR1 and CDR2 are SGHRS and YFSETQ. CDR3 residues: CASSLYQGGSYEQYF.

This sequence joins TRBV19 and TRBJ2-2; no DNA is available, so the TRBD2 call from TCRdb remains unchecked. The CDR3 spans 17 residues. Germline lookup yields CDR1 LNHDA and CDR2 SQIVND (reference sequence). CDR3 region: CASSRLEHMTNTGELFF. Together with reference TRBV19 and TRBJ2-2, the CDR3 gives the full variable domain: DGGITQSPKYLFRKEGQNVTLSCEQNLNHDAMYWYRQDPGQGLRLIYYSQIVNDFQKGDIAEGYSVSREKKESFPLTVTSAQKNPTAFYLCASSRLEHMTNTGELFFGEGSRLTVL.

This chain joins TRBV20-1 and TRBJ1-2; the TCRdb D gene call, TRBD1, has no DNA to confirm it. Germline CDR1 is DFQATT and CDR2 is SNEGSKA (reference sequence). The CDR3 has 16 amino acids. The CDR3 spells CSAKTSGQPGNYGYTF.

The rearrangement joins TRBV11-1 to TRBJ1-2; checking the TCRdb D call of TRBD1 is not possible without DNA. In germline, CDR1 is SGHAT, CDR2 FQDESV (reference sequence). This CDR3 contains 14 residues. The CDR3 protein is CASSLAQTGAGYTF.

The gene calls are TRBV11-3 and TRBJ2-5; the D gene TCRdb calls, TRBD1, cannot be checked with no DNA. The CDR3 length is 13 residues. Germline V lookup: CDR1 SGHNT, CDR2 YENEEA. The CDR3 is CASSRRERETQYF.